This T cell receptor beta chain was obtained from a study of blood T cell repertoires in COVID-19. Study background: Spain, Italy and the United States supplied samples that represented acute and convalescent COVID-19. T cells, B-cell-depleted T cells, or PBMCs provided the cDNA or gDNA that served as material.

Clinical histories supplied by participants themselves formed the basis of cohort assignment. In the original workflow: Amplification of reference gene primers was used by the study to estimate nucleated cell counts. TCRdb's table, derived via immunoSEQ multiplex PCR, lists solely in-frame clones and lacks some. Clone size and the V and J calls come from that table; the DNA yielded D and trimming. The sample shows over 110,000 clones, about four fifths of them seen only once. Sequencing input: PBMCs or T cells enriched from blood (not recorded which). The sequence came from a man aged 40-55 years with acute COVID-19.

The CDR3 DNA is TGTGCCAGCAGCTTAGCGGTCGGAGGGCTGTTCTTC. Its protein product is CASSLAVGGLFF. The chain employs TRBV7-2 and TRBJ2-1, with a tentative D call TRBD2 (6 bases). The CDR3 extends over 12 amino acids. Trimming stripped 0 bases from V and 15 bases from J, with 12 bases between. Germline V gene data show CDR1 as SGHTA and CDR2 as FQGNSA.